The present T cell receptor (beta chain) was sequenced within a study of blood T cell repertoires in COVID-19. The overall study: Whether acute or convalescent, the COVID-19 samples came from the United States, Italy and Spain. From T cells, B-cell-depleted T cells, or PBMCs came the material, which was cDNA or gDNA.

Per the original data handling: Amplified reference gene primers provided the basis for estimating nucleated cell counts. Assay used: immunoSEQ multiplex PCR; TCRdb lists only in-frame clones, some missing. D and trimming were read from the DNA, whereas the V and J calls and clone size are those reported in that table. This sample yields approximately 300,000 clones, of which 88% are seen a single time; approximately 4% belongs to the top ten. The sequence came from a woman aged 45-65 years with active or convalescent COVID-19. The sample taken for sequencing was peripheral blood.

The DNA for the CDR3 is TGTGCCAGTAGGCCGGGACAGGGGACCTACGAGCAGTACTTC. Its protein product is CASRPGQGTYEQYF. J is TRBJ2-7 and V is TRBV19; 10 positions agree with TRBD1. CDR1 and CDR2 from the germline V gene are LNHDA and SQIVND (reference sequence). CDR3 length: 14 amino acids. V lost 6 bases and J lost 2; bases outside the gene matches: 4.